The 15 T cell receptor beta chains below were found in one sample sequenced in a study of post-analysis software for immune sequencing data. Presence of unique molecular identifiers characterized the TCR beta cDNA libraries. TCRdb recomputed calls from the PCR reads with MiXCR, one row per CDR3 protein. The sample lists around 200,000 distinct CDR3 sequences, 29% occurring once. Study-wide results and caveats: Compared with controls, patients had more of roughly five TRBV segments, including TRBV5-6, TRBV5-1 and TRBV20-1.

These TCRs are of unknown antigen specificity. Sequencing was done on a sample of blood. These receptors came from a girl aged 2-17 years with multiple sclerosis.

This clonotype was detected a few times. A much bigger clone sits one base away, suggesting this may be a read error. J is TRBJ2-3 and V is TRBV5-1; possibly TRBD1 or TRBD2 for D (5 bases each). Germline V gene data show CDR1 as SGHRS and CDR2 as YFSETQ. This CDR3 region has 14 residues. The CDR3: CASNLGRGTDTQYF. Written as DNA, the CDR3 is TGCGCCAGCAACTTGGGGCGGGGCACAGATACGCAGTATTTT.

This clonotype was counted between two and nine times. The gene calls are TRBV25-1 and TRBJ2-1, with 7 bases that match TRBD1. Germline V gives CDR1 MGHDK, CDR2 SYGVNS. This CDR3 is 16 amino acids long. V was clipped by 6 bases and J by 0 bases; unmatched bases: 8. Here the CDR3 DNA reads TGTGCCAGCAGCCTGGAGAGGGACAGCTCCTACAATGAGCAGTTCTTC. Encoded protein: CASSLERDSSYNEQFF.

The rearrangement links TRBV20-1 to TRBJ2-2; maybe TRBD1 (6 bases). Between the trimmed V and J ends, which lost 3 bases and 4 bases, there was a span of 15 bases. The CDR3 has 15 residues. The V gene's germline CDR1 is DFQATT and CDR2 SNEGSKA (reference sequence). The CDR3, as DNA: TGCAGTGCTAGCCTAGGGGGACCCTTCACCGGGGAGCTGTTTTTT. As protein: CSASLGGPFTGELFF.

The chain combines TRBV5-1 with TRBJ2-5; possibly TRBD1 or TRBD2 for D (5 bases each). Germline-derived CDR1 and CDR2 are SGHRS and YFSETQ. This CDR3 has 14 residues. Deletions cut 0 bases from V and 11 bases from J, with 17 bases between. The CDR3 spells CASSLGEGPWEQYF. The CDR3 bases are TGCGCCAGCAGCTTGGGTGAGGGGCCCTGGGAGCAGTACTTC.

This clonotype was picked up one time. The gene calls are TRBV20-1 and TRBJ2-5; D gene uncertain. V was trimmed by 1 base and J by 1 base, leaving 4 bases between them. Germline V gene sequence: CDR1 DFQATT, CDR2 SNEGSKA (reference sequence). The CDR3 spans 12 residues. The CDR3 nucleotides read TGCAGTGCTAGAGGACTCCAAGAGACCCAGTACTTC. This sequence encodes CSARGLQETQYF.

This clonotype was counted only a few times. The chain couples TRBV7-9 to TRBJ2-6; unclear D gene. The CDR3 sequence is 15 residues long. Germline V lookup: CDR1 SEHNR, CDR2 FQNEAQ (reference sequence). V lost 1 base to trimming and J lost 2 bases, with 6 bases between them. This CDR3 is CASSLDSTGANVLTF. In DNA form, the CDR3 reads TGTGCCAGCAGCTTAGACTCGACTGGGGCCAACGTCCTGACTTTC.

This clonotype was seen ten or more times. The V gene is TRBV2, the J gene TRBJ2-4; unclear D gene. The closer fit of TRBJ2-7 to the DNA end suggests the J call may be wrong. Germline lookup yields CDR1 SNHLY and CDR2 FYNNEI. The CDR3 has 11 amino acids. CDR3: CASSSMDEQYF. For the CDR3, the DNA is TGTGCCAGCTCCAGCATGGACGAGCAGTACTTC.

The chain carries TRBV15 and TRBJ1-1; no firm D call. V lost 5 bases and J 5 bases, leaving 9 bases between the germline ends. The germline V gene has CDR1 LNHNV and CDR2 YYDKDF (reference sequence). This CDR3 has 12 amino acids. CDR3 nucleotide sequence: TGTGCCACCAGCCCATCTAAAACTGAAGCTTTCTTT. Translated: CATSPSKTEAFF.

This clonotype turned up a few times. This chain uses TRBV20-1 with TRBJ1-1; TRBD1 agrees at 7 bases. The CDR3 is 15 residues long. Germline values: CDR1 DFQATT, CDR2 SNEGSKA (reference sequence). J gave up 1 base and V 5 bases, and 10 bases lay outside the gene matches. Here the CDR3 reads CSALPLDRWNTEAFF. CDR3 nucleotide sequence: TGCAGTGCTCTGCCCCTGGACAGGTGGAACACTGAAGCTTTCTTT.

This clonotype showed up just once. The chain uses TRBV27 and TRBJ1-1, with D possibly being TRBD1 (6 bases). Germline V lookup: CDR1 MNHEY, CDR2 SMNVEV (reference sequence). This CDR3 is 14 amino acids long. V lost 8 bases and J 2 bases, leaving 15 bases between the germline ends. The CDR3 loop reads CASHRKGTNTEAFF. The CDR3 region has the DNA TGTGCCAGCCATCGGAAAGGGACAAACACTGAAGCTTTCTTT.

A word on this clonotype: This clone may be a read error of a much larger clone one base away. The CDR3 bases are TGCAGCGCGGAATTAACCGGGACTAGCGTCAATGAGCAGTTCTTC. Translated: CSAELTGTSVNEQFF. The chain uses TRBV29-1 and TRBJ2-1; 10 positions agree with TRBD2. Trimming cost V 7 bases and J 6 bases; bases outside gene matches: 12. The length of the CDR3 is 15 residues. The germline gives CDR1 SQVTM, CDR2 ANQGSEA.

To note about this clonotype: Germline is not matched at one junction end, which may reflect a read error. The chain joins TRBV4-1 to TRBJ2-7, with 7 bases fitting TRBD2. The length of the CDR3 is 17 residues. CDR1 MGHRA and CDR2 YSYEKL come from the germline V gene. This CDR3 reads CASGQEASAGASYEQYF. CDR3 bases: TGCGCCAGCGGCCAAGAGGCTAGCGCGGGAGCATCCTACGAGCAGTACTTC.

This rearrangement joins TRBV20-1 to TRBJ1-1; the match to TRBD1 covers 7 bases. Per germline, CDR1 DFQATT and CDR2 SNEGSKA (reference sequence). The CDR3 loop spans 13 amino acids. J gave up 4 bases and V 4 bases, and 6 bases lay outside the gene matches. The CDR3 sequence is CSATTPGGTEAFF. Here the CDR3 DNA reads TGCAGTGCTACCACCCCAGGGGGCACTGAAGCTTTCTTT.

This CDR3 is CSARGYGENEQFF. The CDR3 nucleotides are TGCAGTGCTAGAGGTTACGGAGAGAATGAGCAGTTCTTC. This chain links TRBV20-1 with TRBJ2-1; D uncertain. The V end lost 1 base, the J end lost 7 bases, and 11 bases lay between the germline ends. The CDR3 loop spans 13 amino acids. The germline CDR1 and CDR2 sequences are DFQATT and SNEGSKA (reference sequence).

This clonotype has just a few counts. The junction shows a germline mismatch at one end, possibly a read error. The CDR3 sequence is CASSLVRGGSFNEQFF. The CDR3 coding sequence is TGCGCCAGCAGCTTGGTGCGGGGAGGGTCCTTCAATGAGCAGTTCTTC. V gene TRBV5-1 combines with J gene TRBJ2-1; 7 bases match TRBD2. Germline CDR1 SGHRS, CDR2 YFSETQ. The CDR3 totals 16 residues.